This record concerns one T cell receptor (beta chain) sequence. This specimen comes from a study of control samples from healthy donors and cancer patients. Only in-frame clones appear in the TCRdb table, and some are missing; sequencing was by immunoSEQ multiplex PCR. This sample has around 70,000 clones; roughly nine tenths occur once, and the top ten carry around a tenth. The length of the CDR3 is 13 residues. Germline V gene data show CDR1 as MDHEN and CDR2 as SYDVKM. V was shortened by 7 bases and J by 8 bases, with 17 bases between the two germline ends. Material: PBMCs. The chain combines TRBV28 with TRBJ1-2; D is unclear. The clonotype was recovered from a woman aged 50 to 65 with colorectal cancer. This CDR3 is CASKQVLQYGYTF. DNA for the CDR3: TGTGCCAGCAAGCAAGTTCTGCAGTACGGCTACACCTTC.